Listed here are 12 T cell receptor beta chains from one sample, sequenced in a study of blood T cell repertoires in COVID-19. This table comes from immunoSEQ multiplex PCR, and its TCRdb copy is limited to in-frame clones, with some not included. Of fewer than 200,000 clones listed, around 80% are singletons. Sequencing input: peripheral blood. The receptors come from a man in his 70s with active or convalescent COVID-19.

This chain joins TRBV19 and TRBJ2-1, with D possibly TRBD1 on 6 matching bases. V lost 3 bases, J lost 7 bases, and 22 bases lay in between. The CDR3 runs to 17 residues. Germline loops: CDR1 LNHDA, CDR2 SQIVND (reference sequence). In DNA form, the CDR3 reads TGTGCCAGTAGTATCGCCCTCCGGGACACCTGGGGTAATGAGCAGTTCTTC. This translates into CASSIALRDTWGNEQFF.

The rearrangement links TRBV7-9 to TRBJ2-5, with 8 positions matching TRBD2. V lost 6 bases, J lost 2 bases, and 5 bases stayed unmatched. The CDR3 totals 14 residues. Germline-derived CDR1 and CDR2 are SEHNR and FQNEAQ (reference sequence). The CDR3 region is CASSRSGSQETQYF. In nucleotides, the CDR3 is TGTGCCAGCAGTCGAAGCGGGAGTCAAGAGACCCAGTACTTC.

The V gene is TRBV7-8, the J gene TRBJ2-1; 8 nucleotides agree with TRBD2. Germline CDR1 SGHVS, CDR2 FQNEAQ. The junction had 7 bases not matched to a gene; V was cut back by 4 bases and J by 2 bases. This CDR3 spans 16 amino acids. CDR3 residues: CASSWSGGFTYNEQFF. The CDR3 nucleotides read TGTGCCAGCAGCTGGTCGGGGGGGTTTACCTACAATGAGCAGTTCTTC.

V usage is TRBV7-9 and J usage is TRBJ1-2, with TRBD1 matching 8 bases. CDR3 length equals 16 residues. Germline CDR1 reads SEHNR; CDR2 reads FQNEAQ (reference sequence). The V segment lost 2 bases and the J segment 4 bases; nucleotides outside the gene matches: 9. CDR3 residues: CASSLIQGAGGYGYTF. The CDR3 nucleotides are TGTGCCAGCAGCTTAATCCAGGGGGCAGGGGGCTATGGCTACACCTTC. Full variable domain (outside the CDR3, taken from reference TRBV7-9 and TRBJ1-2): DTGVSQNPRHKITKRGQNVTFRCDPISEHNRLYWYRQTLGQGPEFLTYFQNEAQLEKSRLLSDRFSAERPKGSFSTLEIQRTEQGDSAMYLCASSLIQGAGGYGYTFGSGTRLTVV.

The chain uses TRBV20-1 and TRBJ1-1; D is ambiguous. The CDR3 consists of 14 residues. V dropped 3 bases and J dropped 2 bases, with 13 bases sitting between them. CDR1 and CDR2 (germline): DFQATT, SNEGSKA (reference sequence). CDR3 in amino acids: CSASTPGRNTEAFF. The CDR3 DNA is TGCAGTGCTAGTACGCCTGGGAGAAACACTGAAGCTTTCTTT.

The chain couples TRBV3-1 (or the pseudogene TRBV3-2) to TRBJ1-3; D possibly corresponds to TRBD1 (5 bases). Trimming shortened V by 2 bases and J by 0 bases, and 8 bases separated the two germline ends. Looked up from germline, CDR1 is LGHDT and CDR2 is YNNKEL (reference sequence). The CDR3 spans 15 residues. As DNA, the CDR3 is TGTGCCAGCAGCCAAAGCGGGGGCTCTGGAAACACCATATATTTT. This codes for CASSQSGGSGNTIYF.

This clone showed up just a few times. V is TRBV29-1 and J is TRBJ2-3, with 7 positions matching TRBD2. The V segment lost 4 bases and the J segment 0 bases; nucleotides outside the gene matches: 7. Germline V lookup: CDR1 SQVTM, CDR2 ANQGSEA. This CDR3 spans 15 amino acids. The CDR3 nucleotides are TGCAGCGTTGGGGGAGGGGACCATAGCACAGATACGCAGTATTTT. It encodes CSVGGGDHSTDTQYF.

The count of this clone is one. This chain links TRBV24-1 with TRBJ2-1, with TRBD1 identical over 10 bases. CDR3 length: 14 amino acids. Germline assignment: CDR1 KGHDR and CDR2 SFDVKD. Trimming removed 7 bases from V and 3 bases from J; junction bases left unmatched: 2. The CDR3 loop reads CATSGTGDYNEQFF. The CDR3 DNA reads TGTGCCACCAGCGGGACAGGGGACTACAATGAGCAGTTCTTC.

The V and J genes are TRBV3-1 (or the pseudogene TRBV3-2) and TRBJ2-7; 9 bases map to TRBD1. The CDR3 totals 14 residues. Germline CDR1 reads LGHDT; CDR2 reads YNNKEL (reference sequence). V was clipped by 4 bases and J by 6 bases; unmatched bases: 7. The CDR3 here is CASSPGQGPGEQYF. DNA of the CDR3: TGTGCCAGCAGCCCGGGACAGGGTCCAGGCGAGCAGTACTTC.

The rearrangement uses TRBV28 and TRBJ1-3; 8 bases fit TRBD1. The germline V gene has CDR1 MDHEN and CDR2 SYDVKM. There are 16 residues in the CDR3. Losses at the gene ends were 6 bases for V and 4 bases for J; bases not matched to a gene: 11. The CDR3 coding sequence is TGTGCCAGCAGCACTCCCGGACAGGGCACGGGAAACACCATATATTTT. Translating it yields CASSTPGQGTGNTIYF.

The rearrangement joins TRBV19 to TRBJ1-1, with TRBD1 matching over 7 bases. This CDR3 has 14 residues. Germline lookup yields CDR1 LNHDA and CDR2 SQIVND (reference sequence). Trimming cost V 6 bases and J 5 bases; bases outside gene matches: 9. As DNA, the CDR3 is TGTGCCAGTAGGAATTTGGGACAGTGGACTGAAGCTTTCTTT. As protein: CASRNLGQWTEAFF.

The gene calls are TRBV6-5 and TRBJ2-2, with D possibly matching TRBD2 (6 bases). Trimming pared 1 base from V and 5 bases from J, leaving 14 bases between. The germline V gene encodes CDR1 MNHEY and CDR2 SVGAGI. The CDR3 loop spans 16 amino acids. Written as DNA, the CDR3 is TGTGCCAGCAGTTACTTGGGGGGAAGGGTTACCGGGGAGCTGTTTTTT. Protein: CASSYLGGRVTGELFF.